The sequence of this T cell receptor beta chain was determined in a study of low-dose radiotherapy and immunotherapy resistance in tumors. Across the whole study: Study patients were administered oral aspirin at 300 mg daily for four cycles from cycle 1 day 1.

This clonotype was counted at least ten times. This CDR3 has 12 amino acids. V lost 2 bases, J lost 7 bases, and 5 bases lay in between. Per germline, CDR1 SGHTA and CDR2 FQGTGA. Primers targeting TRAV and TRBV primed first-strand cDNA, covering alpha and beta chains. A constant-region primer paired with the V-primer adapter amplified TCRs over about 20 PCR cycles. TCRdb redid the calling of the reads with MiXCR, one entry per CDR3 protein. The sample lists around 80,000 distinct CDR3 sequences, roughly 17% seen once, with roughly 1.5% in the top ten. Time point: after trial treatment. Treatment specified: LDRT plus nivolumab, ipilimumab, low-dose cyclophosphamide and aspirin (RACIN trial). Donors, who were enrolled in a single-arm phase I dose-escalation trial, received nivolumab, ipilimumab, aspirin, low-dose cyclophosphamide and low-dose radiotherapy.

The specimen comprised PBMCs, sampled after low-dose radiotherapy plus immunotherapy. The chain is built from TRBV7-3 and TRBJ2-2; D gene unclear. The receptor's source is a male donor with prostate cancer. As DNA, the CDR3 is TGTGCCAGCAGCTTAGGACGCGGGGAGCTGTTTTTT. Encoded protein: CASSLGRGELFF.